Below are 16 T cell receptor beta chains sequenced from a single sample in a study of human T cells and chemical hapten exposure. TCRdb fed the RACE reads into MiXCR, producing one record per CDR3 protein. Here the sample spans about 51,000 distinct CDR3 sequences, 9.4% being singletons. Specified time point: pre-sensitization, week 0. Treatment reported: therapeutic diphenylcyclopropenone sensitization with weekly scalp DPC. Material: whole blood, obtained in connection with sensitization to the hapten diphenylcyclopropenone (DPC). The origin of the receptors is a woman between 40 and 55 years old with alopecia areata. Some clones in this sample may be carry-over from other donors' samples.

A few counts support this clonotype. For the CDR3, the DNA is TGCAGTGCTAGAGGAGGGAGCGGGGCCACAGATACGCAGTATTTT. It is translated as CSARGGSGATDTQYF. The V and J genes are TRBV20-1 and TRBJ2-3; 7 nucleotides agree with TRBD2. The CDR3 has 15 amino acids. Per the germline V gene, CDR1 is DFQATT and CDR2 is SNEGSKA (reference sequence). J was trimmed by 2 bases and V by 1 base; bases with no gene match: 6.

This clonotype was picked up a small number of times. The V gene is TRBV7-9, the J gene TRBJ2-3, with D possibly matching TRBD2 (6 bases). Trimming cost V 4 bases and J 6 bases, with 14 bases left between them. Germline loops: CDR1 SEHNR, CDR2 FQNEAQ (reference sequence). The CDR3 extends over 14 amino acids. This chain's CDR3 is CASSWGLEGDTQYF. CDR3 coding DNA: TGTGCCAGCAGCTGGGGACTTGAGGGGGATACGCAGTATTTT.

This clonotype was detected only a few times. Here the CDR3 DNA reads TGTGCCAGCAGTCCCGGCGGGAACACTGAAGCTTTCTTT. The encoded protein is CASSPGGNTEAFF. The rearrangement links TRBV28 to TRBJ1-1; D not certain. The CDR3 has 13 amino acids. Germline-derived CDR1 and CDR2 are MDHEN and SYDVKM. V lost 5 bases and J 1 base, leaving 8 bases between the germline ends.

The chain links TRBV20-1 to TRBJ2-5; D remains unclear. This CDR3 is built from 13 residues. Looked up from germline, CDR1 is DFQATT and CDR2 is SNEGSKA (reference sequence). V lost 3 bases and J 1 base, leaving 9 bases between the germline ends. CDR3 residues: CSARHNRQETQYF. Here the CDR3 DNA reads TGCAGTGCTAGGCATAACCGCCAAGAGACCCAGTACTTC.

This clonotype appeared many times. The rearrangement links TRBV29-1 to TRBJ2-3, with TRBD2 as a possible D gene (5 bases). Germline values: CDR1 SQVTM, CDR2 ANQGSEA. The CDR3 has 13 residues. V was pared by 7 bases and J by 2 bases, with 13 bases between. In nucleotides, the CDR3 is TGCAGCGGACGGGATTCTTTCACAGATACGCAGTATTTT. This encodes CSGRDSFTDTQYF.

In its sample, this clonotype was seen many times. This chain links TRBV4-2 with TRBJ2-7; D gene unclear. There are 15 residues in the CDR3. CDR1 LGHNA and CDR2 YNFKEQ come from the germline V gene. The germline V and J ends were trimmed by 0 bases and 2 bases, with 11 bases remaining between them. The CDR3 DNA reads TGTGCCAGCAGCCAAGAATACACCGAAGCCTACGAGCAGTACTTC. It specifies CASSQEYTEAYEQYF.

Worth noting for this clonotype: The CDR3 does not close with the conserved phenylalanine or tryptophan, likely indicating a read error. The chain combines TRBV18 with TRBJ2-2, with a tentative D call TRBD2 (6 bases). The V and J ends lost 4 bases and 2 bases respectively, with 8 bases between them. CDR1 is KGHSH, CDR2 LQKENI, per germline. The CDR3 totals 14 residues. CDR3 bases: TGTGCCAGCTCACGGGGACTCAACACCGGGGAGCTGTTTTCT. Protein sequence: CASSRGLNTGELFS.

V gene TRBV2 combines with J gene TRBJ2-2, with 7 bases matching TRBD2. Germline-derived CDR1 and CDR2 are SNHLY and FYNNEI. CDR3 length equals 15 residues. The V segment lost 11 bases and the J segment 5 bases; nucleotides outside the gene matches: 14. Here the CDR3 reads CAQKGGGVETGELFF. As DNA, the CDR3 is TGTGCCCAGAAGGGCGGGGGAGTAGAAACCGGGGAGCTGTTTTTT.

This clonotype was seen at least ten times. The chain links TRBV20-1 to TRBJ2-3; 11 nucleotides align to TRBD2. Germline CDR1 is DFQATT and CDR2 is SNEGSKA (reference sequence). Unmatched junction bases numbered 8, after V lost 6 bases and J lost 6 bases. This CDR3 is built from 14 residues. CDR3 amino acids: CSAPLAGGGDTQYF. CDR3 in DNA: TGCAGTGCCCCCCTAGCGGGGGGTGGGGATACGCAGTATTTT.

Points on this clonotype: Being one base from a much bigger clone, this may be a read error. The chain combines TRBV6-5 with TRBJ1-1; D is possibly TRBD1 (6 bases). The CDR3 is 13 amino acids. Germline V gene data show CDR1 as MNHEY and CDR2 as SVGAGI. The V gene lost 6 bases and the J gene lost 0 bases, with 8 bases spanning the gap. The CDR3 is CASSWTVNTEAFF. The CDR3 nucleotides read TGTGCCAGCAGCTGGACAGTGAACACTGAAGCTTTCTTT.

This clonotype was counted ten times or more. CDR3: CSARDGQPQETQYF. DNA for the CDR3: TGCAGTGCTAGAGACGGACAGCCCCAAGAGACCCAGTACTTC. The V gene is TRBV20-1, the J gene TRBJ2-5; D is possibly TRBD1 (6 bases). CDR3 length: 14 amino acids. Between the trimmed V and J ends, which lost 0 bases and 1 base, there was a span of 9 bases. The germline V gene encodes CDR1 DFQATT and CDR2 SNEGSKA (reference sequence).

There are a few counts of this clonotype. The chain combines TRBV28 with TRBJ2-5; 7 nucleotides agree with TRBD1. This CDR3 spans 15 amino acids. Germline V gene data show CDR1 as MDHEN and CDR2 as SYDVKM. V lost 9 bases, J lost 3 bases, and 13 bases stayed unmatched. The CDR3, as DNA: TGTGCCAGTACAGGGGCCCAGAGGCGCGAAGAGACCCAGTACTTC. Translating gives CASTGAQRREETQYF.

This clonotype was counted ten times or more. This chain joins TRBV3-1 and TRBJ1-2; D gene uncertain. Germline V gives CDR1 LGHDT, CDR2 YNNKEL (reference sequence). Trimming removed 4 bases at V and 8 bases at J, with 14 bases between. The CDR3 totals 13 residues. In DNA, the CDR3 is TGTGCCAGCAGCCTAGGAGGAAGGAAGGGCTACACCTTC. It translates to CASSLGGRKGYTF.

This clonotype showed up just a few times. The chain has TRBV4-1 and TRBJ1-3, with unresolved D. The CDR3 covers 16 residues. V shed 4 bases and J shed 3 bases, with 16 bases lying between them. Germline CDR1 MGHRA, CDR2 YSYEKL. The CDR3 DNA is TGCGCCAGCAGCCCAGCACGGGGAAGAGGTGGAAACACCATATATTTT. This codes for CASSPARGRGGNTIYF.

This clonotype was counted between two and nine times. V gene TRBV6-6 combines with J gene TRBJ2-3, with D possibly matching TRBD1 (5 bases). V gave up 2 bases and J gave up 4 bases, with 13 bases separating them. Per germline, CDR1 MNHNY and CDR2 SVGAGI (reference sequence). The length of the CDR3 is 15 residues. The CDR3, as DNA: TGTGCCAGCAGTTACGGGGCCAGGGTGCCAGATACGCAGTATTTT. Encoded protein: CASSYGARVPDTQYF.

The sample holds many counts of this clonotype. The chain couples TRBV5-1 to TRBJ2-3, with TRBD2 matching 10 bases. The CDR3 consists of 19 residues. CDR1 is SGHRS, CDR2 YFSETQ, per germline. With 1 base clipped from V and 2 bases from J, the junction kept 13 bases outside the gene matches. The CDR3 DNA reads TGCGCCAGCAGCTTGCTTTCTCGAGGTAGCGGGGGGTACACAGATACGCAGTATTTT. It specifies CASSLLSRGSGGYTDTQYF.